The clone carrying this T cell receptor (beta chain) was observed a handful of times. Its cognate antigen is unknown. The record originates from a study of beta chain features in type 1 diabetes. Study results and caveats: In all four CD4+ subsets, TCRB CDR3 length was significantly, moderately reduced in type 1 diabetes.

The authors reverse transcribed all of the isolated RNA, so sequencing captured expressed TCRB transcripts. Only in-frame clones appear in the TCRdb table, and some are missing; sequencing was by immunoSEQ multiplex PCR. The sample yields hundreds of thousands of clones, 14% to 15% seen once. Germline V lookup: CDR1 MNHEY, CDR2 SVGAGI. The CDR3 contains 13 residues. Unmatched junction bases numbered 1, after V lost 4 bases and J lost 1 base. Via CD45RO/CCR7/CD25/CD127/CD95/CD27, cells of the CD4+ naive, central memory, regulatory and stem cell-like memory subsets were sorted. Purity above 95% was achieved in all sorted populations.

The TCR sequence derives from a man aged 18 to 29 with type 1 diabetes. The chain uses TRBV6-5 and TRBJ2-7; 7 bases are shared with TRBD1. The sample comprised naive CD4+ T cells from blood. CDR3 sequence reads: CASSWGQSYEQYF. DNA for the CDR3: TGTGCCAGCAGTTGGGGACAGTCCTACGAGCAGTACTTC.